This TCR beta chain came from a study of a mutant IDH1 vaccine in newly diagnosed glioma. Whole-study context: With temozolomide cycles, or 4-6 weeks after radiotherapy alone, vaccination was started. The therapy given earlier, which was standard therapy, consisted of radiotherapy, temozolomide, or both, and most of the patients received both. Week 35 was assigned to visit V12, and week 47 was assigned to visit V13. Study observations and caveats: Of the patients, 85% to 95% had vaccine-induced immune responses.

Regarding this clone: Its specificity is not known.

The table came from immunoSEQ multiplex PCR; TCRdb's copy has only in-frame clones and leaves some out. The repertoire consists of tens of thousands of clones, with about 70% occurring once and the leading ten covering more than 6.5%. The CDR3 is 14 residues long. Germline V gene sequence: CDR1 SNHLY, CDR2 FYNNEI. V gave up 7 bases and J gave up 9 bases, with 22 bases separating them. Time point described: week 35, safety follow-up. In every dose of vaccine, 300 ug of mutant IDH1 20-mer peptide was given alongside topical imiquimod. This sequence was found in a man over 45 with glioma. Material: PBMCs, obtained from a glioma patient whose treatment included an IDH1 peptide vaccine. The genes are TRBV2 and TRBJ2-7; D is possibly TRBD1 (7 bases). CDR3 amino acids: CASTRDSSTKGQYF. The CDR3 coding sequence is TGTGCCAGCACGCGGGACAGTTCTACGAAGGGGCAGTACTTC. The full variable domain, completed using reference TRBV2 and TRBJ2-7, is EPEVTQTPSHQVTQMGQEVILRCVPISNHLYFYWYRQILGQKVEFLVSFYNNEISEKSEIFDDQFSVERPDGSNFTLKIRSTKLEDSAMYFCASTRDSSTKGQYFGPGTRLTVT.